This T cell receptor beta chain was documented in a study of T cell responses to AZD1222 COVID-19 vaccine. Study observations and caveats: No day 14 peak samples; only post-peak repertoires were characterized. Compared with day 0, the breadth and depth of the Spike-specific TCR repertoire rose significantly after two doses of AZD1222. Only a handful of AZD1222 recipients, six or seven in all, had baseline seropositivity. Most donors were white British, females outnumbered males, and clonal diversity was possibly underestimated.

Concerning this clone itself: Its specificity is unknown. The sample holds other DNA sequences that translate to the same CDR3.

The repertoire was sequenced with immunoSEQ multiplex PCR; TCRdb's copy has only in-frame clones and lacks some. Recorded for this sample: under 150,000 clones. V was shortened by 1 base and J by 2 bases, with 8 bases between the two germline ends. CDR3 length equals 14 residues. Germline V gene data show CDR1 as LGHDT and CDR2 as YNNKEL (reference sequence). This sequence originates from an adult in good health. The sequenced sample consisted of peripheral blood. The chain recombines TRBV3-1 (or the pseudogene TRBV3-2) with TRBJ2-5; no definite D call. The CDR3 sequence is CASSQGSVQETQYF. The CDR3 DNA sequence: TGTGCCAGCAGCCAAGGGAGCGTACAAGAGACCCAGTACTTC.